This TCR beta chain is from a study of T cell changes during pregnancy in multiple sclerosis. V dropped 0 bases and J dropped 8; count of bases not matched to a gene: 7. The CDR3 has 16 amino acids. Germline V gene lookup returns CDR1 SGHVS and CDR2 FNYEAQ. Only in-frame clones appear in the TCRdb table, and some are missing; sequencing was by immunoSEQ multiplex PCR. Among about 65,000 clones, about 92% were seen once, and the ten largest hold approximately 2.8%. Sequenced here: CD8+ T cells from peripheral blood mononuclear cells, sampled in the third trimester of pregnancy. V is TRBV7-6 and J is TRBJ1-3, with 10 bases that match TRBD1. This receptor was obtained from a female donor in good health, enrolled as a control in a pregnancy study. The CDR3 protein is CASSLARGQGYDTIYF. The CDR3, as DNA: TGTGCCAGCAGCTTAGCCCGGGGACAGGGGTACGACACCATATATTTT. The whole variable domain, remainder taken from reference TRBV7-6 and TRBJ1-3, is GAGVSQSPRYKVTKRGQDVALRCDPISGHVSLYWYRQALGQGPEFLTYFNYEAQQDKSGLPNDRFSAERPEGSISTLTIQRTEQRDSAMYRCASSLARGQGYDTIYFGEGSWLTVV.